This TCR beta chain is from a study of CD4+ T cells in melanoma. This clone was detected a few times. Its antigen is still unknown. V was shortened by 2 bases and J by 11 bases, with 7 bases between the two germline ends. The CDR3 runs to 11 residues. In germline, CDR1 is SNHLY, CDR2 FYNNEI. Here immunoSEQ multiplex PCR was the method, and the copy in TCRdb shows in-frame clones only, minus some. The sample consists of 40,000 to 50,000 clones, 89% of them appearing once. Broader study findings: A reported correlation linked neoantigen-specific CD4+ T cells to CD8+, macrophage and B cell function.

The receptor was isolated from a human donor with melanoma. Input material: peripheral blood. The chain links TRBV2 to TRBJ1-5, with unresolved D. CDR3 DNA sequence: TGTGCCAGCAGTGAAAGATTAACCCAGCATTTT. This translates into CASSERLTQHF.